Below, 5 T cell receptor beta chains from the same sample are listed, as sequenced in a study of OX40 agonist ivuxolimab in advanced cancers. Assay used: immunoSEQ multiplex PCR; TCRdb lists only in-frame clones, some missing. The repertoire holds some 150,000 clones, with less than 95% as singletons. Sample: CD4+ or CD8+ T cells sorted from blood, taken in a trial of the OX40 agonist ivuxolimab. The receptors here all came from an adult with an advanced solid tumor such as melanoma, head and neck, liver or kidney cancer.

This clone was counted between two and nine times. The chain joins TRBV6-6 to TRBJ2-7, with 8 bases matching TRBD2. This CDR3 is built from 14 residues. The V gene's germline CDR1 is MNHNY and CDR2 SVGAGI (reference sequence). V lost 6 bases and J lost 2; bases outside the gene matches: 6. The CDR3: CASRYSGDTYEQYF. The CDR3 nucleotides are TGTGCCAGCAGGTATAGCGGGGATACCTACGAGCAGTACTTC.

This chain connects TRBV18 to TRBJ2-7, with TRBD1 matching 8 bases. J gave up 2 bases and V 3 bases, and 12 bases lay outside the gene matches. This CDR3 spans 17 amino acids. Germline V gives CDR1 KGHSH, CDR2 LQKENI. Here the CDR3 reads CASSPERDRTFPYEQYF. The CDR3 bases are TGTGCCAGCTCACCGGAGAGGGACAGGACCTTTCCCTACGAGCAGTACTTC.

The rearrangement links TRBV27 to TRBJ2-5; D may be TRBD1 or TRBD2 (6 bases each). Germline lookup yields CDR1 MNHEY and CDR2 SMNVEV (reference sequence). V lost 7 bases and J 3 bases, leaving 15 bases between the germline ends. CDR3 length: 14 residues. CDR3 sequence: CASTPPGAKETQYF. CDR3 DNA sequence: TGTGCCAGCACCCCCCCGGGGGCCAAAGAGACCCAGTACTTC.

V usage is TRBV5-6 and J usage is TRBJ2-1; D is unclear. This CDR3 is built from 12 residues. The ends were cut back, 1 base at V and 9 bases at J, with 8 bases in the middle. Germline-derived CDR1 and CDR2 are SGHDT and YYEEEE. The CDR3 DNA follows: TGTGCCAGCAGCTTGATTTCGGGTGAGCAGTTCTTC. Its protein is CASSLISGEQFF.

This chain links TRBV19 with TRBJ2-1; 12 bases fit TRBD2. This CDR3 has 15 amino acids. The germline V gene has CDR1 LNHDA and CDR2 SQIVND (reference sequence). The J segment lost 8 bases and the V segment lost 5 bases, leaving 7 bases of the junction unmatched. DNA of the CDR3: TGTGCCAGTAGTCTTTCTAGCGGGAGGGCCTATGAGCAGTTCTTC. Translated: CASSLSSGRAYEQFF.